This TCR beta chain derives from a study of low-dose radiotherapy and immunotherapy resistance in tumors. Donors received a regimen that comprised nivolumab, ipilimumab, aspirin, low-dose cyclophosphamide and low-dose radiotherapy. CDR3 length: 12 amino acids. The ends were cut back, 7 bases at V and 1 base at J, with 7 bases in the middle. The germline V gene has CDR1 SNHLY and CDR2 FYNNEI. Alpha- and beta-chain coverage of first-strand cDNA came from TRAV- and TRBV-specific primers. It was with a constant-region primer and a V-primer adapter that TCRs were amplified over 20 PCR cycles. TCRdb fed the reads into MiXCR, producing one record per CDR3 protein. Of approximately 11,000 distinct CDR3 sequences in the sample, 65% are singletons; the top ten hold 12%.

The source of this sequence is a human donor with advanced metastatic prostate, ovarian, gallbladder or colorectal cancer (not recorded which). This table probably holds off-target reads from a library built for another chain. The chain has TRBV2 and TRBJ2-5; no clear D. This CDR3 reads CASNEPQETQYF. The CDR3 DNA is TGTGCCAGCAACGAGCCCCAAGAGACCCAGTACTTC.